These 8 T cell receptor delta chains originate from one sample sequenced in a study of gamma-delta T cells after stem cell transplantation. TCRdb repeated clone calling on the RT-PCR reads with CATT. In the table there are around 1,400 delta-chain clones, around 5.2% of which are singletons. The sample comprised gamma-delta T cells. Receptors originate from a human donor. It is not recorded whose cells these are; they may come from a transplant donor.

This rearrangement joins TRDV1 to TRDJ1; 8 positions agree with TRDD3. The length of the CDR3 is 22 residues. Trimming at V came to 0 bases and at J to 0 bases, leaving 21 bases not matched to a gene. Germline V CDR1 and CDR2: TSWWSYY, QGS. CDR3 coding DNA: TGTGCTCTTGGGGAACTTCGGTGGTGGGGGGGGATAGAAGTTGAGTACACCGATAAACTCATCTTT. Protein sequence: CALGELRWWGGIEVEYTDKLIF.

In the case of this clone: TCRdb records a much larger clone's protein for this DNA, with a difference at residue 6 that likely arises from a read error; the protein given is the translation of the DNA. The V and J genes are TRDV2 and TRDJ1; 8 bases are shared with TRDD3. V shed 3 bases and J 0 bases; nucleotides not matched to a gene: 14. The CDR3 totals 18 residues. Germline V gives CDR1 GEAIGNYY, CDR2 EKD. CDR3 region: CACDPLLGVEEYTDKLIF. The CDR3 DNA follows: TGTGCCTGTGACCCGTTACTGGGGGTGGAGGAATACACCGATAAACTCATCTTT.

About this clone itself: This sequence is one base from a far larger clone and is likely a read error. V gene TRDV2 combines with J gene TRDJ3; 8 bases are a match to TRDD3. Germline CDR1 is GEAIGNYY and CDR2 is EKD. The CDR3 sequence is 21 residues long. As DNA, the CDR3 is TGTGCCTGTAACACCGTCGGCTTACTGGGGGTGAACTCCTGGGACACCCGACAGATGTTTTTC. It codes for CACNTVGLLGVNSWDTRQMFF.

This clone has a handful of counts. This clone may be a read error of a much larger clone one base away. The CDR3 DNA sequence: TGTGCTTATAGGAGCGCGTGGCGGGGGACAATACCCGCTTTCTACACCGATAAACTCATCTTT. It specifies CAYRSAWRGTIPAFYTDKLIF. J is TRDJ1 and V is TRAV38-2/DV8, with a tentative D call TRDD3 (6 bases). Trimming pared 0 bases from V and 0 bases from J, leaving 27 bases between. The CDR3 sequence is 21 residues long. Per germline, CDR1 TSESDYY and CDR2 QEAYKQQN.

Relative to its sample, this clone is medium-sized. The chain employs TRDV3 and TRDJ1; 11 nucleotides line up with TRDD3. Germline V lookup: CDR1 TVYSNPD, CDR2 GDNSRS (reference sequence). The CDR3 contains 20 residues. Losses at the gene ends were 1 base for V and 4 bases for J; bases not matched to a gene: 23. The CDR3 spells CAFKLLTPAWGIPGGDKLIF. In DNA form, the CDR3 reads TGTGCCTTTAAGCTCCTCACGCCGGCCTGGGGGATACCAGGCGGCGATAAACTCATCTTT.

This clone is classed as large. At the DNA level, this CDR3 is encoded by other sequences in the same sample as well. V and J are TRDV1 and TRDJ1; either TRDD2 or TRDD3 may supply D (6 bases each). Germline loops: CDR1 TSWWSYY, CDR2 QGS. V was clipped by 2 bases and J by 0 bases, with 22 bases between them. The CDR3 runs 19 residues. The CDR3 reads CALGEFGLLRGSDTDKLIF. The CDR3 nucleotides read TGTGCTCTTGGGGAATTTGGCCTCCTACGGGGATCGGACACCGATAAACTCATCTTT.

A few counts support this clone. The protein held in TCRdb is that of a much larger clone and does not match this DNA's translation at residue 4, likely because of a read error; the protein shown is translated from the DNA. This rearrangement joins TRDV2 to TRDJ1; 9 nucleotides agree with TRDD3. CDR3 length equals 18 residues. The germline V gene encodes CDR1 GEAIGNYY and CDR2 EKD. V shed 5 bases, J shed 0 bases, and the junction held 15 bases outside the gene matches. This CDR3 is CACGSVLGDQGYTDKLIF. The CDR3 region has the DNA TGTGCCTGTGGCAGTGTACTGGGGGACCAAGGGTACACCGATAAACTCATCTTT.

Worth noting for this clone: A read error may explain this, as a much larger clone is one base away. CDR3 in amino acids: CALGELDLLFGGYRLFDKLIF. The CDR3 DNA is TGTGCTCTTGGGGAACTTGATCTCCTTTTTGGGGGATACCGACTGTTCGATAAACTCATCTTT. This chain uses TRDV1 with TRDJ1, with 10 bases fitting TRDD3. CDR1 and CDR2 from the germline V gene are TSWWSYY and QGS. The CDR3 sequence is 21 residues long. V gave up 0 bases and J gave up 4 bases; unmatched junction bases: 20.